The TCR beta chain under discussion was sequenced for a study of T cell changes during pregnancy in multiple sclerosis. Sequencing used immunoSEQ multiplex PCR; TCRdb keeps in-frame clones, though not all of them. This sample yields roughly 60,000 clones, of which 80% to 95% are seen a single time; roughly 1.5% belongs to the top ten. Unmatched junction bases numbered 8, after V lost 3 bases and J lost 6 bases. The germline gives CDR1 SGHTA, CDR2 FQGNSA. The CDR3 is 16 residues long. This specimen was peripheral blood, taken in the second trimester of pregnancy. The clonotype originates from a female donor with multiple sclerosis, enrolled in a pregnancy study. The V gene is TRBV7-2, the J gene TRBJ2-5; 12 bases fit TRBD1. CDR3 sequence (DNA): TGTGCCAGCAGCTTCGGAGGGACAGGGGGCTCGAAGACCCAGTACTTC. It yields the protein CASSFGGTGGSKTQYF.